A single sample gave rise to the 7 T cell receptor beta chains below, sequenced in a study of T cell responses to AZD1222 COVID-19 vaccine (dated by TCRdb to the early 2020s). The receptor library was made with the immunoSEQ multiplex PCR assay. The clones in this table, taken by TCRdb from immuneACCESS, are in-frame only. Not every clone is retained; where verified, under half of the shortfall comes from an unresolved V gene, and the cause of the rest is unknown. The sample contains some 64,000 clones, about 90% of them found a single time. Clones ranked in the top ten supply 6.3% of the sample. The time point tag for this specimen amounts to: about 28 days (+/-7) after the second vaccine dose. Per the publication, the treatment or condition label means: meningococcal conjugate vaccine given as trial control. Source: peripheral blood, taken 28 days after the second dose of the MenACWY control vaccine. All receptors derive from an adult who received the MenACWY meningococcal vaccine as a control.

The chain carries TRBV28 and TRBJ1-1, with D hard to call. Germline loops: CDR1 MDHEN, CDR2 SYDVKM. Trimming pared 6 bases from V and 8 bases from J, leaving 10 bases between. The CDR3 covers 11 residues. DNA of the CDR3: TGTGCCAGCAGGAAGATAGGAGAAGCTTTCTTT. This gives the protein CASRKIGEAFF.

The CDR3 protein is CSASSGEDNQPQHF. The CDR3 region has the DNA TGCAGTGCTAGTTCGGGGGAGGACAATCAGCCCCAGCATTTT. This chain uses TRBV20-1 with TRBJ1-5; D might be TRBD1 (5 bases). Deletions cut 3 bases from V and 3 bases from J, with 12 bases between. Germline lookup yields CDR1 DFQATT and CDR2 SNEGSKA (reference sequence). The CDR3 runs to 14 residues.

The chain carries TRBV27 and TRBJ2-1; D is undetermined. The germline V and J ends were trimmed by 6 bases and 6 bases, with 12 bases remaining between them. This CDR3 is built from 13 residues. Germline-derived CDR1 and CDR2 are MNHEY and SMNVEV (reference sequence). The CDR3 is CASSPPWANEQFF. CDR3 DNA: TGTGCCAGCAGCCCGCCTTGGGCCAATGAGCAGTTCTTC.

The gene calls are TRBV12-3 or TRBV12-4 and TRBJ1-2; D is undetermined. Trimming shortened V by 2 bases and J by 7 bases, and 8 bases separated the two germline ends. The length of the CDR3 is 12 residues. The CDR3 spells CASSLLVGGYTF. In DNA form, the CDR3 reads TGTGCCAGCAGTTTACTCGTGGGTGGCTACACCTTC.

CDR3 sequence: CASSSGQGREPQHF. Written as DNA, the CDR3 is TGTGCCAGCAGTTCCGGACAGGGGAGGGAGCCCCAGCATTTT. The chain links TRBV27 to TRBJ1-5; 9 nucleotides agree with TRBD1. V lost 4 bases and J lost 8; bases outside the gene matches: 6. The germline V gene encodes CDR1 MNHEY and CDR2 SMNVEV (reference sequence). The CDR3 runs 14 residues.

V gene TRBV10-3 combines with J gene TRBJ2-7; 7 bases map to TRBD1. This CDR3 has 13 residues. J lost 5 bases, V lost 3 bases, and 4 bases had no gene match. Germline loops: CDR1 ENHRY, CDR2 SYGVKD. The CDR3 region is CAISDLTGNEQYF. As DNA, the CDR3 is TGTGCCATCAGTGACCTGACAGGGAACGAGCAGTACTTC.

This clone was seen only once. CDR3 DNA: TGTGCCTGGAGTGGAGTAGGGATCGTCTATGGCTACACCTTC. Translating gives CAWSGVGIVYGYTF. This chain connects TRBV30 to TRBJ1-2; D gene uncertain. From germline, CDR1 is GTSNPN and CDR2 SVGIG (reference sequence). Trimming removed 1 base at V and 4 bases at J, with 13 bases between. This CDR3 has 14 amino acids. Using reference TRBV30 and TRBJ1-2 for the parts outside the CDR3, the full variable domain is SQTIHQWPATLVQPVGSPLSLECTVEGTSNPNLYWYRQAAGRGLQLLFYSVGIGQISSEVPQNLSASRPQDRQFILSSKKLLLSDSGFYLCAWSGVGIVYGYTFGSGTRLTVV.